The 19 T cell receptor beta chains below all came from one sample that was sequenced in a study of blood T cells in healthy people across ages. Sample-barcoded 5' priming and a J-beta primer mix drove a second PCR of 7 to 11 cycles. One entry per CDR3 protein, called by TCRdb with MiXCR from the 5' RACE reads. The table lists 1.5 million to 2 million distinct CDR3 sequences, 39% of them singletons. Input material: blood. The receptors originated from a human donor in good health.

The V and J genes are TRBV10-3 and TRBJ2-5; 8 bases are a match to TRBD1. Germline V lookup: CDR1 ENHRY, CDR2 SYGVKD. This CDR3 has 15 residues. Trimming removed 5 bases from V and 5 bases from J; junction bases left unmatched: 10. The CDR3 sequence: CAISLGQGEVETQYF. Here the CDR3 DNA reads TGTGCCATCAGTCTCGGACAGGGAGAGGTTGAGACCCAGTACTTC.

Only a few counts were recorded for this clonotype. V and J are TRBV28 and TRBJ1-4; D gene ambiguous. Germline V CDR1 and CDR2: MDHEN, SYDVKM. CDR3 size: 15 residues. Trimming removed 4 bases at V and 7 bases at J, with 16 bases between. As DNA, the CDR3 is TGTGCCAGCAGTTCGCTACGGGGAGAGTTTGAAAAACTGTTTTTT. Its protein is CASSSLRGEFEKLFF.

V gene TRBV20-1 combines with J gene TRBJ2-1; tentative D call: TRBD1 (6 bases). The germline gives CDR1 DFQATT, CDR2 SNEGSKA (reference sequence). CDR3 length: 15 residues. Trimming left V 5 bases short and J 1 base short, with 15 bases between. Here the CDR3 DNA reads TGCAGTGCTCAGCGGAGAGGGGGTTCCTACAATGAGCAGTTCTTC. Its translation: CSAQRRGGSYNEQFF.

The chain links TRBV20-1 to TRBJ2-7; weak D call: TRBD1 (5 bases). The V gene lost 4 bases and the J gene lost 7 bases, with 14 bases spanning the gap. The germline CDR1 and CDR2 sequences are DFQATT and SNEGSKA (reference sequence). This CDR3 contains 12 residues. The CDR3 is CSAIQDRQEQYF. CDR3 DNA sequence: TGCAGTGCTATCCAAGATCGACAGGAGCAGTACTTC.

This clonotype was seen a few times. The chain couples TRBV29-1 to TRBJ1-1; no clear D. V lost 4 bases to trimming and J lost 11 bases, with 8 bases between them. Germline loops: CDR1 SQVTM, CDR2 ANQGSEA. The CDR3 is made up of 9 amino acids. This CDR3 reads CSVGMEAFF. The CDR3 DNA follows: TGCAGCGTTGGTATGGAGGCTTTCTTT.

This clonotype was found many times. The chain has TRBV5-1 and TRBJ1-1; the D gene is possibly TRBD1 (5 bases). V was shortened by 0 bases and J by 3 bases, with 9 bases between the two germline ends. Germline V gene data show CDR1 as SGHRS and CDR2 as YFSETQ. The CDR3 is made up of 14 amino acids. For the CDR3, the DNA is TGCGCCAGCAGCTTGGTCGCGGGGGACACTGAAGCTTTCTTT. This encodes CASSLVAGDTEAFF.

This clonotype was detected only a few times. The chain uses TRBV5-1 and TRBJ1-1; TRBD1 agrees at 9 bases. The CDR3 is 14 residues long. Germline trimming cut 4 bases from V and 7 bases from J; bases unmatched to any gene: 8. The germline gives CDR1 SGHRS, CDR2 YFSETQ. This CDR3 reads CASSPGTGSGEAFF. For the CDR3, the DNA is TGCGCCAGCAGCCCCGGGACAGGGAGCGGTGAAGCTTTCTTT. The full variable domain, in which reference TRBV5-1 and TRBJ1-1 provide the parts outside the CDR3, is KAGVTQTPRYLIKTRGQQVTLSCSPISGHRSVSWYQQTPGQGLQFLFEYFSETQRNKGNFPGRFSGRQFSNSRSEMNVSTLELGDSALYLCASSPGTGSGEAFFGQGTRLTVV.

This chain links TRBV4-1 with TRBJ2-3, with D possibly called TRBD1 or TRBD2 (6 bases each). From germline, CDR1 is MGHRA and CDR2 YSYEKL. The CDR3 sequence is 17 residues long. Trimming took 0 bases from V and 4 from J, leaving 17 bases between them. CDR3 sequence (DNA): TGCGCCAGCAGCCAAGATCCCTCGGGGGCGAGTGCAGATACGCAGTATTTT. Its protein product is CASSQDPSGASADTQYF.

This clonotype was observed a few times. The chain uses TRBV3-1 and TRBJ2-1; D is unclear. Germline V gene lookup returns CDR1 LGHDT and CDR2 YNNKEL (reference sequence). Trimming took off 0 bases at V and 2 bases at J, with 8 bases between the two ends. The CDR3 covers 15 residues. As DNA, the CDR3 is TGTGCCAGCAGCCAAGATTTGCCAACCTACAATGAGCAGTTCTTC. This translates into CASSQDLPTYNEQFF.

The gene calls are TRBV12-5 and TRBJ2-1, with D possibly matching TRBD2 (5 bases). This CDR3 contains 12 residues. Germline V CDR1 and CDR2: LGHNT, FRNRAP. V lost 3 bases to trimming and J lost 8 bases, with 8 bases between them. The CDR3 reads CASGLGGDEQFF. CDR3 coding DNA: TGTGCTAGTGGTTTAGGAGGCGATGAGCAGTTCTTC.

Comment on this clonotype: At one end, the junction sequence differs from germline, possibly due to a read error. The chain combines TRBV6-5 with TRBJ1-2, with D unresolved. The CDR3 contains 14 residues. Germline CDR1 reads MNHEY; CDR2 reads SVGAGI. CDR3 region: CASSYSAQPYGYTF. Here the CDR3 DNA reads TGTGCCAGCAGCTACTCGGCACAGCCGTATGGCTACACCTTC.

V gene TRBV29-1 combines with J gene TRBJ2-3; D ambiguous. The V and J ends lost 3 bases and 0 bases respectively, with 16 bases between them. The length of the CDR3 is 16 residues. Per the germline V gene, CDR1 is SQVTM and CDR2 is ANQGSEA. CDR3 protein: CSVDKIPRTSTDTQYF. The CDR3 DNA reads as TGCAGCGTTGACAAGATCCCCAGGACCAGCACAGATACGCAGTATTTT.

The chain joins TRBV4-1 to TRBJ1-4, with D perhaps TRBD1 (6 bases). Trimming took off 0 bases at V and 8 bases at J, with 13 bases between the two ends. This CDR3 has 15 residues. Germline lookup yields CDR1 MGHRA and CDR2 YSYEKL. This chain's CDR3 is CASSQEWGGLEKLFF. Written as DNA, the CDR3 is TGCGCCAGCAGCCAAGAATGGGGGGGCCTCGAAAAACTGTTTTTT.

This chain joins TRBV7-8 and TRBJ2-2; no clear D gene. CDR1 SGHVS and CDR2 FQNEAQ come from the germline V gene. Trimming cost V 5 bases and J 2 bases, with 12 bases left between them. The CDR3 is made up of 15 amino acids. In DNA, the CDR3 is TGTGCCAGCAGCCAGTTAGATGATAACACCGGGGAGCTGTTTTTT. Protein sequence: CASSQLDDNTGELFF.

This clonotype was counted only a few times. This rearrangement joins TRBV4-1 to TRBJ2-4; perhaps TRBD1 as D (8 bases). The J call may be mistaken, given a closer DNA end match to TRBJ2-7. CDR1 is MGHRA and CDR2 is YSYEKL in the germline V gene. This CDR3 is 16 amino acids long. CDR3 nucleotides: TGCGCCAGCAGCCCCGGGGGGAGGACAGGGAGGTTCGAGCAGTACTTC. Its protein is CASSPGGRTGRFEQYF.

The chain joins TRBV19 to TRBJ1-3; D may be TRBD1 (5 bases). Germline-derived CDR1 and CDR2 are LNHDA and SQIVND (reference sequence). This CDR3 region has 12 residues. The ends were cut back, 6 bases at V and 8 bases at J, with 11 bases in the middle. The CDR3 nucleotides read TGTGCCAGTAGGGTGGGGGTCCACACCATATATTTT. Protein product: CASRVGVHTIYF.

The chain has TRBV27 and TRBJ1-2; 12 nucleotides line up with TRBD1. This CDR3 contains 17 residues. J was trimmed by 2 bases and V by 5 bases; bases with no gene match: 9. CDR1 and CDR2 from the germline V gene are MNHEY and SMNVEV (reference sequence). In DNA form, the CDR3 reads TGTGCCAGCAGTCGTGGCGGGGACAGGGGGCTGAACTATGGCTACACCTTC. It specifies CASSRGGDRGLNYGYTF.

For the CDR3, the DNA is TGTGCCAGCAGTTTATGGACTAGCGGGGGGCCTAATTACAATGAGCAGTTCTTC. Its translation is CASSLWTSGGPNYNEQFF. This chain connects TRBV27 to TRBJ2-1; TRBD2 matches 14 bases. V dropped 1 base and J dropped 4; count of bases not matched to a gene: 6. The CDR3 is made up of 18 amino acids. Germline CDR1 MNHEY, CDR2 SMNVEV (reference sequence).

This clonotype showed up just a few times. The rearrangement links TRBV7-9 to TRBJ2-1; D is perhaps TRBD2 (6 bases). Trimming took 5 bases from V and 3 from J, leaving 11 bases between them. Germline CDR1 SEHNR, CDR2 FQNEAQ (reference sequence). The CDR3 spans 14 residues. CDR3 loop: CASSPRLDYNEQFF. As DNA, the CDR3 is TGTGCCAGCAGCCCAAGACTAGACTACAATGAGCAGTTCTTC.